This T cell receptor beta chain emerged from a study of blood T cell repertoires in COVID-19. As for the study in general: Both acute and convalescent COVID-19 samples were obtained from the United States, Italy and Spain.

Sequenced by immunoSEQ multiplex PCR; TCRdb stores in-frame clones only, minus some. The sample has approximately 150,000 clones, approximately 77% seen once; the top ten hold 15% to 20%. The germline V gene has CDR1 MNHEY and CDR2 SMNVEV (reference sequence). CDR3 size: 14 residues. V lost 6 bases and J lost 9, with 18 bases in between. This clone was seen only once. Cohorts were determined from participant-reported clinical history. This chain links TRBV27 with TRBJ1-5; possibly TRBD1 for D (6 bases). The sequencing input was PBMCs or T cells enriched from blood (not recorded which). The origin of this receptor is a man between 60 and 70 years old who had recovered from COVID-19. For the CDR3, the DNA is TGTGCCAGCAGACAAGGACAGCGATCAGGGCCCCAGCATTTT. Amino acids: CASRQGQRSGPQHF.